A single sample is the source of the 4 T cell receptor beta chains below, sequenced in a study of OX40 agonist ivuxolimab in advanced cancers. TCRdb keeps only in-frame clones here, not all; method: immunoSEQ multiplex PCR. The sample lists roughly 58,000 clones; approximately 88% were seen once. The sequenced sample was CD4+ or CD8+ T cells sorted from blood, obtained in a trial of the OX40 agonist ivuxolimab. The receptors originated from an adult with an advanced solid tumor such as melanoma, head and neck, liver or kidney cancer.

The V and J genes are TRBV9 and TRBJ2-7, with 10 positions matching TRBD2. The germline V gene encodes CDR1 SGDLS and CDR2 YYNGEE. CDR3 size: 17 residues. Trimming removed 0 bases from V and 6 bases from J; junction bases left unmatched: 12. CDR3 sequence reads: CASSVAPSLAGDPEQYF. Here the CDR3 DNA reads TGTGCCAGCAGCGTAGCCCCTAGTCTAGCGGGAGACCCCGAGCAGTACTTC.

V is TRBV18 and J is TRBJ1-5; tentatively, D is TRBD1 (5 bases). The V gene lost 4 bases and the J gene lost 2 bases, with 12 bases spanning the gap. The germline V gene has CDR1 KGHSH and CDR2 LQKENI. This CDR3 has 15 amino acids. In DNA form, the CDR3 reads TGTGCCAGCTCACAAGGTAGGGACGGCAATCAGCCCCAGCATTTT. Residues: CASSQGRDGNQPQHF. The complete variable domain, with remaining parts taken from reference TRBV18 and TRBJ1-5, reads NAGVMQNPRHLVRRRGQEARLRCSPMKGHSHVYWYRQLPEEGLKFMVYLQKENIIDESGMPKERFSAEFPKEGPSILRIQQVVRGDSAAYFCASSQGRDGNQPQHFGDGTRLSIL.

This chain's CDR3 is CASSVAENTGELFF. In DNA form, the CDR3 reads TGTGCCAGCAGTGTAGCGGAGAACACCGGGGAGCTGTTTTTT. V is TRBV6-4 and J is TRBJ2-2; a possible D gene is TRBD2 (6 bases). V was shortened by 4 bases and J by 1 base, with 7 bases between the two germline ends. Germline CDR1 is MRHNA and CDR2 is SNTAGT. The CDR3 loop spans 14 amino acids.

This sequence joins TRBV19 and TRBJ2-1; 9 bases are a match to TRBD1. Germline loops: CDR1 LNHDA, CDR2 SQIVND (reference sequence). J gave up 9 bases and V 6 bases, and 12 bases lay outside the gene matches. This CDR3 has 15 residues. The CDR3 here is CASRSRDRVRGEQFF. The CDR3 nucleotides are TGTGCCAGTAGAAGCCGGGACAGGGTGAGGGGTGAGCAGTTCTTC.